This T cell receptor beta chain was recovered during a study of T cells after posttransplantation cyclophosphamide. Study-level findings and limits: After PTCy, TRB diversity resembled that of CNI/methotrexate controls. Later post-transplant blood repertoires were often dominated by donor CD8+ memory clones. Blood and skin or GI T cell repertoires showed limited TRB overlap.

The related graft donor's blood sample was taken on the day of bone marrow donation. This clone was detected ten times or more. Its antigen is undetermined. Profiling relied on immunoSEQ multiplex PCR, and the TCRdb table lists in-frame clones only, not all of them. Found here are 23,000 or so clones, no singletons; the ten largest cover approximately 7%. Trimming left V 4 bases short and J 0 bases short, with 13 bases between. Germline V gene data show CDR1 as SGHTS and CDR2 as YDEGEE. The CDR3 runs 16 residues. The sequencing input was PBMCs. The V gene is TRBV5-8, the J gene TRBJ1-4, with D possibly being TRBD1 (6 bases). The TCR originated in a woman aged 55-69 years in good health, CMV-negative, and a related stem cell transplant donor. CDR3 sequence reads: CASSAGQRATNEKLFF. In DNA form, the CDR3 reads TGTGCCAGCAGCGCCGGACAGCGCGCAACTAATGAAAAACTGTTTTTT.